The rows below give T cell receptor beta chains drawn from one sample of a study of blood T cell repertoires in COVID-19. Repertoires were generated with immunoSEQ multiplex PCR, while TCRdb's copy carries only in-frame clones and drops some. The sample lists 200,000 to 250,000 clones, around 88% seen once, with over 12% in the top ten. The sample was PBMCs or T cells enriched from blood (not recorded which). Every receptor here comes from a woman between 50 and 59 years old with acute COVID-19. CDR3s include the opening cysteine and the closing phenylalanine or tryptophan. A D gene is named only where the DNA matches it firmly. For some rows the clone size is stated as once, few or many, or as a class when expanded; others skip it.

j_gene	abundance	v_gene	d_gene	CDR3nt	CDR3aa
TRBJ1-1	.	TRBV6-5	TRBD1	TGTGCCAGCAGGTGGGACAGAAACTTGAACACTGAAGCTTTCTTT	CASRWDRNLNTEAFF
TRBJ2-7	.	TRBV27	.	TGTGCCAGCAGTTCGCCGGGAGAATCCTACGAGCAGTACTTC	CASSSPGESYEQYF
TRBJ2-7	.	TRBV27	.	TGTGCCAGCAGTCTCACCCCGGTAGTCTCCTACGAGCAGTACTTC	CASSLTPVVSYEQYF
TRBJ1-2	.	TRBV11-2	.	TGTGCCAGCAGCTGGGGGGGGTTTTCCGGCGGCTACACCTTC	CASSWGGFSGGYTF
TRBJ2-7	once	TRBV27	TRBD1	TGTGCCAGCAGTTTCATAGGGACAGGCCGCGAGCAGTACTTC	CASSFIGTGREQYF
TRBJ1-5	.	TRBV24-1	.	TGTGCCACCAGCAAAGACAGGCTTGATAGCAATCAGCCCCAGCATTTT	CATSKDRLDSNQPQHF
TRBJ2-3	.	TRBV3-1/TRBV3-2	TRBD2	TGTGCCAGCAGTACAAGCGGGGGCACAGATACGCAGTATTTT	CASSTSGGTDTQYF
TRBJ2-2	.	TRBV4-2	.	TGTGCCAGCAGCCAAAAACTACTAGTGAACACCGGGGAGCTGTTTTTT	CASSQKLLVNTGELFF
TRBJ2-1	.	TRBV7-2	TRBD2	TGTGCCAGCAGCTTAACGGGAGGGGCGCTAAATGAGCAGTTCTTC	CASSLTGGALNEQFF
TRBJ2-1	.	TRBV7-3	TRBD2	TGTGCCAGCAGCTTAACTAGCCTAGCGGGAGGCTCCTACAATGAGCAGTTCTTC	CASSLTSLAGGSYNEQFF
TRBJ2-3	once	TRBV5-1	.	TGCGCCAGCAGCTTGGCCCCACGAGGTATCTCTAGCACAGATACGCAGTATTTT	CASSLAPRGISSTDTQYF
TRBJ2-5	once	TRBV2	TRBD2	TGTGCCAGCAGTCGGACTAGTACGAAGACCCAGTACTTC	CASSRTSTKTQYF
TRBJ1-2	.	TRBV10-3	.	TGTGCCATCAGTGTGCGGGCTGACTACACCTTC	CAISVRADYTF
TRBJ2-1	.	TRBV7-2	.	TGTGCCAGCAGCACCAGACTAGAAAGCAATGAGCAGTTCTTC	CASSTRLESNEQFF
TRBJ2-7	.	TRBV18	.	TGTGCCAGCTCACCAGGGACATACTCCTACGAGCAGTACTTC	CASSPGTYSYEQYF
TRBJ1-1	.	TRBV6-2/TRBV6-3	TRBD1	TGTGCCAGCAGTTACTCGAGAGGGGGCCAGGGTGAAGCTTTCTTT	CASSYSRGGQGEAFF
TRBJ2-7	.	TRBV27	.	TGTGCCAGCAGTTTTGAGGGAGAAGGATCGTACGAGCAGTACTTC	CASSFEGEGSYEQYF
TRBJ2-5	once	TRBV12-3/TRBV12-4	.	TGTGCCAGCAGTTCCCCGGGAGTAGAGACCCAGTACTTC	CASSSPGVETQYF
TRBJ2-1	.	TRBV24-1	TRBD2	TGTGCCACCAGTGATTCCTCCGGGACTAGCGGGACCAATGAGCAGTTCTTC	CATSDSSGTSGTNEQFF
TRBJ2-1	.	TRBV7-2	.	TGTGCCAGCAGCTTAGCCCGAGGGACGGGGGATGAGCAGTTCTTC	CASSLARGTGDEQFF
TRBJ2-7	.	TRBV9	.	TGTGCCAGCAGCCCCCAGGACACCTACGAGCAGTACTTC	CASSPQDTYEQYF
TRBJ2-7	.	TRBV27	.	TGTGCCAGCAGACAGGCAGGCTCCTACGAGCAGTACTTC	CASRQAGSYEQYF
TRBJ2-7	.	TRBV28	TRBD2	TGTGCCAGCAGGTCTAGCGGAACCTCCTACGAGCAGTACTTC	CASRSSGTSYEQYF
TRBJ2-7	once	TRBV27	TRBD2	TGTGCCAGCAGTCTCGGGACTAGCGGCCTCTACGAGCAGTACTTC	CASSLGTSGLYEQYF
TRBJ2-7	.	TRBV2	TRBD1	TGTGCCAGCAGTGAAGCCCTACCGGGACAGGGCTCCTACGAGCAGTACTTC	CASSEALPGQGSYEQYF
TRBJ1-1	once	TRBV25-1	TRBD1	TGTGCCAGCAGTGAATTGGGGGCTGGACAGGGGGACACTGAAGCTTTCTTT	CASSELGAGQGDTEAFF
TRBJ2-5	.	TRBV12-3/TRBV12-4	.	TGTGCCAGCAGCCCCACTAGCAAGGAGACCCAGTACTTC	CASSPTSKETQYF
TRBJ2-5	few	TRBV5-1	.	TGCGCCAGCAATATGGGCCACCCGGGGGAGACCCAGTACTTC	CASNMGHPGETQYF
TRBJ1-5	.	TRBV7-3	TRBD1	TGTGCCAGCAGCTATGGACAGGGGGGAAAACGCAATCAGCCCCAGCATTTT	CASSYGQGGKRNQPQHF
TRBJ2-6	.	TRBV5-5	TRBD1	TGTGCCAGCAGCTTGGCCTGGGTCGGGACAGCGAGCTCTGGGGCCAACGTCCTGACTTTC	CASSLAWVGTASSGANVLTF
TRBJ1-5	.	TRBV3-1/TRBV3-2	TRBD1	TGTGCCAGCAGCCTTTCTTGGACAGGGAGAACCCAGCCCCAGCATTTT	CASSLSWTGRTQPQHF